This passage covers 20 T cell receptor beta chains from one sample sequenced in a study of T cell repertoires in cytomegalovirus infection. TCRdb re-derived calls from the reads in MiXCR, one entry per CDR3 protein. The table lists some 300,000 distinct CDR3 sequences, roughly 13% of them singletons. The sequenced material came from PBMCs. Receptor source: a human donor in good health (CMV status not recorded). Some clones in this sample may be carry-over from other donors' samples.

This clonotype appeared many times. The CDR3: CASSPRSSYEQYF. DNA of the CDR3: TGTGCCAGCAGCCCCAGAAGCTCCTACGAGCAGTACTTC. V usage is TRBV7-6 and J usage is TRBJ2-7, with D unresolved. V gave up 5 bases and J gave up 0 bases, with 8 bases separating them. This CDR3 has 13 residues. Germline CDR1 and CDR2: SGHVS and FNYEAQ.

There are a few counts of this clonotype. The gene calls are TRBV7-9 and TRBJ2-7; no clear D. The germline gives CDR1 SEHNR, CDR2 FQNEAQ (reference sequence). Trimming cost V 1 base and J 5 bases, with 6 bases left between them. This CDR3 has 12 amino acids. CDR3 sequence: CASSLDLDEQYF. CDR3 in DNA: TGTGCCAGCAGCTTAGACCTCGACGAGCAGTACTTC.

The V and J genes are TRBV20-1 and TRBJ1-6, with D unresolved. The germline V and J ends were trimmed by 5 bases and 0 bases, with 11 bases remaining between them. CDR1 is DFQATT, CDR2 SNEGSKA, per germline (reference sequence). CDR3 length: 15 amino acids. CDR3: CSAPTRGSYNSPLHF. The DNA for the CDR3 is TGCAGTGCTCCCACCCGTGGCTCCTATAATTCACCCCTCCACTTT.

Many counts were recorded for this clonotype. The rearrangement links TRBV7-2 to TRBJ1-1, with 11 bases matching TRBD1. V dropped 5 bases and J dropped 2; count of bases not matched to a gene: 10. This CDR3 spans 17 amino acids. CDR1 and CDR2 (germline): SGHTA, FQGNSA. CDR3: CASSPWTGGLLNTEAFF. The CDR3 DNA follows: TGTGCCAGCAGCCCTTGGACAGGGGGCCTACTTAACACTGAAGCTTTCTTT.

J is TRBJ1-5 and V is TRBV2, with TRBD1 as a possible D gene (5 bases). The CDR3 totals 13 residues. Trimming took off 8 bases at V and 2 bases at J, with 10 bases between the two ends. CDR1 and CDR2 (germline): SNHLY, FYNNEI. CDR3 DNA: TGTGCCAGCCAGGGCAGGGGCAATCAGCCCCAGCATTTT. Residues: CASQGRGNQPQHF.

This clonotype was counted between two and nine times. This chain links TRBV2 with TRBJ2-2, with D unclear. Germline CDR1 SNHLY, CDR2 FYNNEI. This CDR3 is 12 amino acids long. V was clipped by 7 bases and J by 2 bases, with 5 bases between them. This chain's CDR3 is CASTLNTGELFF. The CDR3, as DNA: TGTGCCAGCACCCTTAACACCGGGGAGCTGTTTTTT.

This clonotype has just a few counts. The chain employs TRBV6-6 and TRBJ2-7; 12 bases align to TRBD2. Germline V gene lookup returns CDR1 MNHNY and CDR2 SVGAGI (reference sequence). The ends lost 2 bases at V and 6 bases at J; junction bases unmatched: 8. CDR3 size: 16 residues. The CDR3 DNA follows: TGTGCCAGCAGTTACCCCCTGGGGACTAGCGGGCGCGAGCAGTACTTC. It is translated as CASSYPLGTSGREQYF.

V is TRBV6-2 or TRBV6-3 and J is TRBJ2-7; D remains ambiguous. Germline CDR1 MNHEY, CDR2 SVGEGT. This CDR3 spans 15 amino acids. V was shortened by 4 bases and J by 2 bases, with 15 bases between the two germline ends. CDR3 region: CASSFGRPSPYEQYF. In nucleotides, the CDR3 is TGTGCCAGCAGTTTCGGAAGACCGTCCCCCTACGAGCAGTACTTC.

This sequence joins TRBV23-1 and TRBJ1-2; D unclear. TRBV23-1 is assigned to the ORF class and has an uncertain function. This CDR3 is built from 15 residues. V lost 0 bases and J lost 0, with 8 bases in between. The CDR3 reads CASSQSDGANYGYTF. CDR3 nucleotides: TGCGCCAGCAGTCAATCGGACGGAGCTAACTATGGCTACACCTTC.

This clonotype was seen only a few times. This chain joins TRBV7-9 and TRBJ2-1; a weak D match, TRBD2 (5 bases). The CDR3 is made up of 17 amino acids. The V gene's germline CDR1 is SEHNR and CDR2 FQNEAQ (reference sequence). V lost 3 bases to trimming and J lost 4 bases, with 19 bases between them. CDR3 protein: CASSFGELGTAYNEQFF. Here the CDR3 DNA reads TGTGCCAGCAGCTTTGGGGAACTAGGAACGGCTTACAATGAGCAGTTCTTC.

The chain combines TRBV12-3 or TRBV12-4 with TRBJ2-2; no clear D gene. Trimming took off 6 bases at V and 1 base at J, with 9 bases between the two ends. The CDR3 spans 14 residues. CDR3 residues: CASSQTENTGELFF. CDR3 nucleotide sequence: TGTGCCAGCAGCCAGACCGAGAACACCGGGGAGCTGTTTTTT.

This clonotype appeared a few times. The gene calls are TRBV7-3 and TRBJ2-5, with 8 bases fitting TRBD2. Germline lookup yields CDR1 SGHTA and CDR2 FQGTGA. CDR3 size: 15 residues. The ends lost 5 bases at V and 3 bases at J; junction bases unmatched: 8. The CDR3 loop reads CASSTGSGLEETQYF. For the CDR3, the DNA is TGTGCCAGCAGCACCGGATCGGGACTAGAAGAGACCCAGTACTTC.

The DNA of the CDR3 is TGTGCCAGCAGCCAGCCCGGGACCCTTAGGGAGCAGTACTTC. Encoded protein: CASSQPGTLREQYF. This sequence joins TRBV3-1 and TRBJ2-7, with D possibly called TRBD1 or TRBD2 (5 bases each). The germline gives CDR1 LGHDT, CDR2 YNNKEL (reference sequence). V was pared by 3 bases and J by 7 bases, with 16 bases between. The CDR3 is 14 residues long.

The rearrangement joins TRBV5-5 to TRBJ1-6; no reliable D call. This CDR3 region has 15 residues. Per germline, CDR1 SGHKS and CDR2 YYEKEE (reference sequence). Trimming stripped 4 bases from V and 6 bases from J, with 14 bases between. The CDR3 loop reads CASSPGTVVNSPLHF. For the CDR3, the DNA is TGTGCCAGCAGCCCCGGAACAGTTGTTAATTCACCCCTCCACTTT. Variable domain in full (rest from reference TRBV5-5 and TRBJ1-6): DAGVTQSPTHLIKTRGQQVTLRCSPISGHKSVSWYQQVLGQGPQFIFQYYEKEERGRGNFPDRFSARQFPNYSSELNVNALLLGDSALYLCASSPGTVVNSPLHFGNGTRLTVT.

A word on this clonotype: This may stem from a read error, because a much larger clone lies one nucleotide away. The J gene is TRBJ1-4, the V gene TRBV7-4; 7 positions match TRBD1. Trimming at V came to 3 bases and at J to 5 bases, leaving 3 bases not matched to a gene. From germline, CDR1 is SGHVT and CDR2 SQSDAQ. CDR3 length: 14 amino acids. The CDR3 spells CASSLRQGNEKLFF. In DNA form, the CDR3 reads TGTGCCAGCAGCTTGAGACAGGGAAATGAAAAACTGTTTTTT.

CDR3 sequence reads: CASSIRGGNTEAFF. CDR3 coding DNA: TGTGCCAGCAGCATCAGGGGGGGAAACACTGAAGCTTTCTTT. V and J are TRBV5-6 and TRBJ1-1; the match to TRBD1 covers 7 bases. With 4 bases clipped from V and 2 bases from J, the junction kept 5 bases outside the gene matches. Germline CDR1 SGHDT, CDR2 YYEEEE. This CDR3 spans 14 amino acids. The complete variable domain, with remaining parts taken from reference TRBV5-6 and TRBJ1-1, reads DAGVTQSPTHLIKTRGQQVTLRCSPKSGHDTVSWYQQALGQGPQFIFQYYEEEERQRGNFPDRFSGHQFPNYSSELNVNALLLGDSALYLCASSIRGGNTEAFFGQGTRLTVV.

The chain combines TRBV20-1 with TRBJ2-5, with D perhaps TRBD1 (5 bases). The CDR3 consists of 16 residues. CDR1 DFQATT and CDR2 SNEGSKA come from the germline V gene (reference sequence). Trimming stripped 0 bases from V and 4 bases from J, with 18 bases between. The DNA for the CDR3 is TGCAGTGCTAGAGATGGAGCCAGGGCCTGGCTAGAGACCCAGTACTTC. Amino acid sequence: CSARDGARAWLETQYF.

V gene TRBV7-4 combines with J gene TRBJ2-7, with D possibly being TRBD2 (6 bases). CDR1 is SGHVT and CDR2 is SQSDAQ in the germline V gene. This CDR3 is built from 18 residues. The germline V and J ends were trimmed by 1 base and 3 bases, with 22 bases remaining between them. The DNA of the CDR3 is TGTGCCAGCAGCTTAGAACCGGAGAAGATGAGCGGGCTCTACGAGCAGTACTTC. Encoded protein: CASSLEPEKMSGLYEQYF.

There are many counts of this clonotype. The chain links TRBV19 to TRBJ2-2; D gene uncertain. Germline V CDR1 and CDR2: LNHDA, SQIVND (reference sequence). CDR3 length: 16 amino acids. The V end lost 3 bases, the J end lost 0 bases, and 11 bases lay between the germline ends. The CDR3 reads CASSIGVIPNTGELFF. As DNA, the CDR3 is TGTGCCAGTAGTATCGGAGTGATTCCGAACACCGGGGAGCTGTTTTTT.

This clonotype has ten or more counts. The gene calls are TRBV29-1 and TRBJ2-5; D unclear. From germline, CDR1 is SQVTM and CDR2 ANQGSEA. The CDR3 has 14 amino acids. V lost 4 bases to trimming and J lost 0 bases, with 12 bases between them. CDR3 sequence reads: CSVGPAHNQETQYF. CDR3 DNA sequence: TGCAGCGTTGGGCCAGCGCATAACCAAGAGACCCAGTACTTC.